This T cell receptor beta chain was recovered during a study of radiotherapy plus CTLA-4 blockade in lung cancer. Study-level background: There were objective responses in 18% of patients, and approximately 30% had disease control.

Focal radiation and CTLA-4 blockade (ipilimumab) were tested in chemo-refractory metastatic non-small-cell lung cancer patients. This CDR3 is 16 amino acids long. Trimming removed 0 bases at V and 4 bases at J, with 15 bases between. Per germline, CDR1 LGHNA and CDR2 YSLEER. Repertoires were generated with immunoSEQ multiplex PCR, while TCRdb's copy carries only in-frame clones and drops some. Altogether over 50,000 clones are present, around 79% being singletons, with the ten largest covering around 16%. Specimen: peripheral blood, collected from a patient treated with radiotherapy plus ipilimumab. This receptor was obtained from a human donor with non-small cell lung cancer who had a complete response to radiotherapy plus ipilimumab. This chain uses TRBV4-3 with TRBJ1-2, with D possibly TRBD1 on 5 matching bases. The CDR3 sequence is CASSQDTRQRVYGYTF. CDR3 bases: TGCGCCAGCAGCCAAGACACGAGACAGCGGGTCTATGGCTACACCTTC.